This T cell receptor beta chain was identified during a study of T cells expressing NK-cell markers (dated by TCRdb to about 2020). Some background on the complete study: In sorted CD3+CD56+NKG2C+, CD3+CD56+NKG2C- and CD3+CD56-NKG2C+ T-cell subsets from several donors, TCR beta-chain repertoires were profiled. Libraries were sequenced as 2 x 150 bp reads on Illumina HiSeq 2000/2500, MiSeq or NextSeq. Randomly selected healthy volunteers, three men and five women, were used as the eight sequenced donors. Of the eight sequenced donors, seven were found to be HCMV-seropositive and one was found to be HCMV-seronegative. Overall results and qualifications from the work: For about 6 donors, the dominant CD3+CD56+NKG2C+ clonotypes were among the top 10 CD8+ clonotypes and accounted for about 1.0-7.0% of CD8+ T cells. It remained unclear whether the expanded NKG2C-expressing T cell clones were specific for HCMV antigens. Those dominant clonotypes were again the most abundant among CD3+CD56-NKG2C+ cells in several donors, at about 25-60.1%.

Sequencing was performed on an Illumina HiSeq 2000. The TCR beta cDNA libraries were made using 5'RACE template switching, a step that added both a universal primer site and unique molecular identifiers. cDNA synthesis was primed from the TCR beta constant segment, followed by two successive PCR amplification steps. Concerning the study's data processing: MIGEC was used to demultiplex reads and group the reads by UMI, and MiTCR was used to assemble and quantify clonotypes. To exclude erroneous sequences, only TCR cDNA sequences supported by at least two reads were retained. Downstream repertoire analysis used the tcR package, and clonotypes were matched across fractions by CDR3 nucleotide sequence plus V segment. VDJmatch was used to annotate antigen specificity against VDJdb, with one amino acid substitution in CDR3 allowed. Each CDR3 protein sequence appears as one entry after TCRdb reprocessed the reads, and no DNA is included. The V and J calls and clone size are TCRdb's, not the authors'. In this sample's table one finds about 410,000 distinct CDR3 sequences. Over 8.5% of the sample is taken by the ten largest.

Comment on this clonotype: The antigen it recognizes is unknown.

The germline V gene gives CDR1 as LGHNA and CDR2 as YNFKEQ. The CDR3, from cysteine to phenylalanine, totals 16 residues. No DNA is recorded. To determine HCMV serostatus, a commercial ELISA kit was used to detect HCMV-specific IgG in serum. Peripheral blood mononuclear cells were isolated from blood by Ficoll density gradient centrifugation. The source material was blood T cells: a sorted CD56 or NKG2C T cell subset, CD4+ or CD8+ T cells, or bulk PBMC T cells (not recorded which). This sequence uses TRBV4-2 and TRBJ2-1. This clonotype was obtained from a woman in her 50s in good health. Donor details come from another sample of the same person, matched by shared clones. This receptor carries the CDR3 CASSHLRGGKDDEQFF.